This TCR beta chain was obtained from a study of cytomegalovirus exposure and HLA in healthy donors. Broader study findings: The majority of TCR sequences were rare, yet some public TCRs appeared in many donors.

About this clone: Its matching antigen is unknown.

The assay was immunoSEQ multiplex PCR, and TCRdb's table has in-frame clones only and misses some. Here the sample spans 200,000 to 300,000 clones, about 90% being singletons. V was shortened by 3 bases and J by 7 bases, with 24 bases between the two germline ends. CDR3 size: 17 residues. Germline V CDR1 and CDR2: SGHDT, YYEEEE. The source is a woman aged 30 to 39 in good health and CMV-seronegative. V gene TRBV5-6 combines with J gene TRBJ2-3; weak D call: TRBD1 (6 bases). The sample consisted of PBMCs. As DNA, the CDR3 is TGTGCCAGCAGCTCGGTCTTCGAGGTTAGGGGGTTGAATACGCAGTATTTT. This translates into CASSSVFEVRGLNTQYF.